A single sample is the source of the 27 T cell receptor beta chains below, sequenced in a study of blood T cell repertoires in COVID-19. Method: immunoSEQ multiplex PCR; TCRdb's copy keeps in-frame clones and lacks some. The table has roughly 290,000 clones, nearly 90% seen once. Sequencing was performed on PBMCs or T cells enriched from blood (not recorded which). The receptor set was obtained from a woman aged 18-30 years with acute COVID-19.

The genes are TRBV4-1 and TRBJ1-2, with a possible D match to TRBD1 (6 bases). CDR3 length equals 16 residues. Per the germline V gene, CDR1 is MGHRA and CDR2 is YSYEKL. V was shortened by 5 bases and J by 2 bases, with 18 bases between the two germline ends. In DNA, the CDR3 is TGCGCCAGCAGCTCCCGGGGGGCGGACGGCAACTATGGCTACACCTTC. Its protein is CASSSRGADGNYGYTF.

The rearrangement uses TRBV12-3 or TRBV12-4 and TRBJ1-2, with D uncertain. The V gene lost 1 base and the J gene lost 12 bases, with 9 bases spanning the gap. The CDR3 has 11 residues. CDR3 loop: CASSLGPANTF. In nucleotides, the CDR3 is TGTGCCAGCAGTTTAGGGCCCGCCAACACCTTC.

The chain combines TRBV2 with TRBJ2-5; D may be TRBD1 (6 bases). With 6 bases removed from V and 1 base from J, the gap between germline ends came to 9 bases. Germline lookup yields CDR1 SNHLY and CDR2 FYNNEI. There are 13 residues in the CDR3. CDR3 protein: CASRGQFQETQYF. CDR3 nucleotide sequence: TGTGCCAGCAGAGGACAGTTCCAAGAGACCCAGTACTTC.

The rearrangement links TRBV19 to TRBJ2-7; 10 bases align to TRBD1. Germline V gene sequence: CDR1 LNHDA, CDR2 SQIVND (reference sequence). The CDR3 extends over 15 amino acids. With 6 bases clipped from V and 2 bases from J, the junction kept 7 bases outside the gene matches. This chain's CDR3 is CASSLTGQGPYEQYF. The CDR3 DNA is TGTGCCAGTAGCCTAACGGGACAGGGGCCCTACGAGCAGTACTTC.

The rearrangement joins TRBV5-1 to TRBJ2-1; D possibly corresponds to TRBD2 (5 bases). CDR1 SGHRS and CDR2 YFSETQ come from the germline V gene. The CDR3 runs 14 residues. With 2 bases removed from V and 7 bases from J, the gap between germline ends came to 13 bases. In nucleotides, the CDR3 is TGCGCCAGCAGCTTCCCCGGGGTAGCTAATGAGCAGTTCTTC. The encoded protein is CASSFPGVANEQFF.

The chain uses TRBV7-9 and TRBJ1-1, with a tentative D call TRBD1 (6 bases). Trimming cost V 5 bases and J 0 bases, with 10 bases left between them. The CDR3 is made up of 14 amino acids. Germline V gene data show CDR1 as SEHNR and CDR2 as FQNEAQ (reference sequence). CDR3 protein: CASSRTEVNTEAFF. The DNA for the CDR3 is TGTGCCAGCAGCCGGACAGAAGTGAACACTGAAGCTTTCTTT.

The chain couples TRBV7-9 to TRBJ1-3; TRBD1 matches 7 bases. Trimming at V came to 1 base and at J to 0 bases, leaving 3 bases not matched to a gene. Germline loops: CDR1 SEHNR, CDR2 FQNEAQ (reference sequence). The CDR3 is made up of 16 amino acids. The CDR3 here is CASSLGDSVSGNTIYF. CDR3 nucleotide sequence: TGTGCCAGCAGCTTAGGGGACAGCGTCTCTGGAAACACCATATATTTT.

This rearrangement joins TRBV7-9 to TRBJ2-1, with 8 bases aligning to TRBD2. V was pared by 7 bases and J by 0 bases, with 5 bases of the junction left unmatched. Germline V gene data show CDR1 as SEHNR and CDR2 as FQNEAQ (reference sequence). CDR3 length: 15 amino acids. The CDR3 DNA reads as TGTGCCAGCACCCGAAGCGGGAGCTCCTACAATGAGCAGTTCTTC. Translated: CASTRSGSSYNEQFF.

The CDR3 spells CSVSQQGYNEQFF. CDR3 nucleotides: TGCAGCGTCTCACAACAGGGGTACAATGAGCAGTTCTTC. This chain joins TRBV29-1 and TRBJ2-1, with 7 nucleotides matching TRBD1. The CDR3 totals 13 residues. Germline CDR1 reads SQVTM; CDR2 reads ANQGSEA. The V and J ends lost 6 bases and 4 bases, in that order; junction bases with no gene match: 6.

The gene calls are TRBV28 and TRBJ2-7; maybe TRBD2 (7 bases). The CDR3 extends over 13 amino acids. V gave up 8 bases and J gave up 1 base, with 12 bases separating them. Germline V gives CDR1 MDHEN, CDR2 SYDVKM. DNA of the CDR3: TGTGCCAGCCGAAGGGGGGGGTCCTACGAGCAGTACTTC. This sequence encodes CASRRGGSYEQYF.

The genes are TRBV5-4 and TRBJ1-4; TRBD1 might be the D (5 bases). The CDR3 covers 17 residues. The germline CDR1 and CDR2 sequences are SGHNT and YYREEE (reference sequence). Trimming cost V 1 base and J 5 bases, with 18 bases left between them. The DNA for the CDR3 is TGTGCCAGCAGCTTGAGGGTCAGGGCGGGGATAAATGAAAAACTGTTTTTT. This encodes CASSLRVRAGINEKLFF.

The rearrangement joins TRBV11-2 to TRBJ1-3; unclear D gene. The germline V and J ends were trimmed by 1 base and 2 bases, with 15 bases remaining between them. This CDR3 has 17 amino acids. Germline V CDR1 and CDR2: SGHAT, FQNNGV. CDR3 protein: CASSLGGRSGTGNTIYF. The CDR3 DNA follows: TGTGCCAGCAGCTTAGGGGGTCGATCGGGAACTGGAAACACCATATATTTT.

J is TRBJ1-1 and V is TRBV5-1, with a tentative D call TRBD1 (6 bases). This CDR3 comprises 13 residues. Per the germline V gene, CDR1 is SGHRS and CDR2 is YFSETQ. Trimming stripped 2 bases from V and 7 bases from J, with 12 bases between. The CDR3 protein is CASSFGGAFEAFF. In DNA, the CDR3 is TGCGCCAGCAGCTTTGGGGGGGCGTTTGAAGCTTTCTTT. The full variable domain, rest sourced from reference TRBV5-1 and TRBJ1-1, is KAGVTQTPRYLIKTRGQQVTLSCSPISGHRSVSWYQQTPGQGLQFLFEYFSETQRNKGNFPGRFSGRQFSNSRSEMNVSTLELGDSALYLCASSFGGAFEAFFGQGTRLTVV.

V usage is TRBV5-4 and J usage is TRBJ2-7; the match to TRBD2 covers 8 bases. Trimming cost V 2 bases and J 1 base; bases outside gene matches: 8. The germline gives CDR1 SGHNT, CDR2 YYREEE (reference sequence). This CDR3 is built from 16 residues. The CDR3 is CASSFYVSGMSYEQYF. In nucleotides, the CDR3 is TGTGCCAGCAGCTTTTACGTTAGCGGGATGTCCTACGAGCAGTACTTC.

V gene TRBV10-3 combines with J gene TRBJ2-1; TRBD2 matches 12 bases. The CDR3 has 20 residues. With 5 bases clipped from V and 4 bases from J, the junction kept 18 bases outside the gene matches. CDR1 and CDR2 (germline): ENHRY, SYGVKD. CDR3 region: CAISRTLAGGPKGSYNEQFF. CDR3 coding DNA: TGTGCCATCAGTCGGACCCTAGCGGGAGGGCCTAAGGGGAGTTACAATGAGCAGTTCTTC.

CDR3 region: CASSPLGQDDQPQHF. The CDR3 nucleotides read TGCGCCAGCAGCCCCCTGGGACAGGACGATCAGCCCCAGCATTTT. The V call is TRBV4-1, the J call TRBJ1-5, with 8 bases fitting TRBD1. Germline loops: CDR1 MGHRA, CDR2 YSYEKL. CDR3 length equals 15 residues. V gave up 4 bases and J gave up 5 bases; unmatched junction bases: 7.

V gene TRBV19 combines with J gene TRBJ2-2; the match to TRBD2 covers 9 bases. In germline, CDR1 is LNHDA, CDR2 SQIVND (reference sequence). The CDR3 has 16 residues. V shed 5 bases, J shed 5 bases, and the junction held 9 bases outside the gene matches. CDR3 residues: CASSVSGSLTTGELFF. Written as DNA, the CDR3 is TGTGCCAGTAGTGTTAGCGGGAGTTTAACAACCGGGGAGCTGTTTTTT. Full variable domain (rest looked up from reference TRBV19 and TRBJ2-2): DGGITQSPKYLFRKEGQNVTLSCEQNLNHDAMYWYRQDPGQGLRLIYYSQIVNDFQKGDIAEGYSVSREKKESFPLTVTSAQKNPTAFYLCASSVSGSLTTGELFFGEGSRLTVL.

The rearrangement joins TRBV30 to TRBJ1-3; D remains unclear. Looked up from germline, CDR1 is GTSNPN and CDR2 is SVGIG (reference sequence). This CDR3 comprises 11 residues. V lost 0 bases, J lost 8 bases, and 5 bases lay in between. The CDR3, as DNA: TGTGCCTGGAGTGTACTGGACACCATATATTTT. Its translation: CAWSVLDTIYF.

The rearrangement links TRBV10-3 to TRBJ2-7; the match to TRBD1 covers 7 bases. V lost 5 bases and J lost 6; bases outside the gene matches: 7. Germline lookup yields CDR1 ENHRY and CDR2 SYGVKD. CDR3 size: 13 residues. DNA of the CDR3: TGTGCCATCAGTTCCAACCGGGACAGCGAGCAGTACTTC. Protein sequence: CAISSNRDSEQYF.

The chain's CDR3 is CASSPGPSGSYEQYF. CDR3 DNA sequence: TGTGCCAGCTCACCAGGGCCTAGCGGGTCGTACGAGCAGTACTTC. The V and J genes are TRBV18 and TRBJ2-7; 8 bases line up with TRBD2. Trimming cost V 2 bases and J 4 bases; bases outside gene matches: 7. Germline values: CDR1 KGHSH, CDR2 LQKENI. The CDR3 consists of 15 residues.

V gene TRBV15 combines with J gene TRBJ1-1; 7 nucleotides align to TRBD1. The germline V gene encodes CDR1 LNHNV and CDR2 YYDKDF (reference sequence). This CDR3 has 15 amino acids. V gave up 8 bases and J gave up 0 bases; unmatched junction bases: 9. As DNA, the CDR3 is TGTGCCACCCGCGGGACAGCCGACATGAACACTGAAGCTTTCTTT. Its translation is CATRGTADMNTEAFF.

This clone was detected once. This rearrangement joins TRBV29-1 to TRBJ2-1, with TRBD1 as a possible D gene (5 bases). This CDR3 has 14 amino acids. Trimming removed 5 bases from V and 4 bases from J, with 15 bases in between. The V gene's germline CDR1 is SQVTM and CDR2 ANQGSEA. CDR3 nucleotides: TGCAGCGTTTGGGGCAGTCTGGGGTACAATGAGCAGTTCTTC. Translation gives CSVWGSLGYNEQFF.

This clone was observed a single time. Mismatch with germline at one junction end may stem from a read error. This chain connects TRBV7-7 to TRBJ2-5, with 9 bases matching TRBD1. CDR1 is SSHAT and CDR2 is FNYEAQ in the germline V gene (reference sequence). The CDR3 has 15 amino acids. The CDR3 loop is CASSLSPTGGRTQYF. The CDR3 nucleotides are TGTGCTAGCAGCTTATCCCCTACAGGGGGCCGAACCCAGTACTTC.

The table lists this clone with a few counts. The chain employs TRBV4-1 and TRBJ2-7, with 10 nucleotides matching TRBD2. CDR1 and CDR2 from the germline V gene are MGHRA and YSYEKL. The CDR3 spans 15 residues. V lost 4 bases, J lost 6 bases, and 9 bases stayed unmatched. The CDR3 sequence is CASSLGTSGTSEQYF. For the CDR3, the DNA is TGCGCCAGCAGCCTCGGCACTAGCGGGACGAGCGAGCAGTACTTC.

CDR3 DNA: TGTGCCAGCAGTCTGACAGGGGATAGCAATCAGCCCCAGCATTTT. It encodes CASSLTGDSNQPQHF. The rearrangement joins TRBV28 to TRBJ1-5; 8 bases are a match to TRBD1. The CDR3 contains 15 residues. Germline CDR1 and CDR2: MDHEN and SYDVKM. J lost 0 bases, V lost 5 bases, and 3 bases had no gene match.

The V call is TRBV3-1 (or the pseudogene TRBV3-2), the J call TRBJ2-5; D perhaps matches TRBD1 (6 bases). The CDR3 contains 13 residues. V lost 0 bases to trimming and J lost 7 bases, with 9 bases between them. Per the germline V gene, CDR1 is LGHDT and CDR2 is YNNKEL (reference sequence). Here the CDR3 DNA reads TGTGCCAGCAGCCAAGAGACAGGTTCGACCCAGTACTTC. Protein: CASSQETGSTQYF.

The J gene is TRBJ2-1, the V gene TRBV11-3, with no clear D. The CDR3 is made up of 14 amino acids. V lost 0 bases and J lost 8, with 11 bases in between. Germline CDR1 and CDR2: SGHNT and YENEEA. The CDR3 sequence is CASSLDGPHYEQFF. CDR3 bases: TGTGCCAGCAGCTTAGATGGCCCCCATTATGAGCAGTTCTTC.